This T cell receptor (beta chain) was recovered during a study of cytomegalovirus exposure and HLA in healthy donors. Study details: Unique TCRs numbering roughly 80 million, obtained from HLA-typed donors, made up an early data release. Study conclusions and caveats: It was only CMV serostatus that was available as immune exposure information.

As for this clone: Its antigen is as yet unknown.

V dropped 6 bases and J dropped 2 bases, with 10 bases sitting between them. There are 13 residues in the CDR3. Germline V CDR1 and CDR2: MNHNS, SASEGT. The PCR ran on 60 Vbeta and 13 Jbeta primers. Libraries were prepared by immunoSEQ multiplex PCR; TCRdb keeps only in-frame clonotypes and omits some of them. The data hold 150,000 to 200,000 clones, with 80% to 90% observed a single time. Sequencing input: PBMCs. This chain connects TRBV6-1 to TRBJ2-5; tentative D call: TRBD2 (5 bases). This clonotype was obtained from a man between 18 and 35 years old in good health and CMV-seropositive. CDR3 residues: CASSVDWQETQYF. In nucleotides, the CDR3 is TGTGCCAGCAGCGTGGACTGGCAAGAGACCCAGTACTTC.